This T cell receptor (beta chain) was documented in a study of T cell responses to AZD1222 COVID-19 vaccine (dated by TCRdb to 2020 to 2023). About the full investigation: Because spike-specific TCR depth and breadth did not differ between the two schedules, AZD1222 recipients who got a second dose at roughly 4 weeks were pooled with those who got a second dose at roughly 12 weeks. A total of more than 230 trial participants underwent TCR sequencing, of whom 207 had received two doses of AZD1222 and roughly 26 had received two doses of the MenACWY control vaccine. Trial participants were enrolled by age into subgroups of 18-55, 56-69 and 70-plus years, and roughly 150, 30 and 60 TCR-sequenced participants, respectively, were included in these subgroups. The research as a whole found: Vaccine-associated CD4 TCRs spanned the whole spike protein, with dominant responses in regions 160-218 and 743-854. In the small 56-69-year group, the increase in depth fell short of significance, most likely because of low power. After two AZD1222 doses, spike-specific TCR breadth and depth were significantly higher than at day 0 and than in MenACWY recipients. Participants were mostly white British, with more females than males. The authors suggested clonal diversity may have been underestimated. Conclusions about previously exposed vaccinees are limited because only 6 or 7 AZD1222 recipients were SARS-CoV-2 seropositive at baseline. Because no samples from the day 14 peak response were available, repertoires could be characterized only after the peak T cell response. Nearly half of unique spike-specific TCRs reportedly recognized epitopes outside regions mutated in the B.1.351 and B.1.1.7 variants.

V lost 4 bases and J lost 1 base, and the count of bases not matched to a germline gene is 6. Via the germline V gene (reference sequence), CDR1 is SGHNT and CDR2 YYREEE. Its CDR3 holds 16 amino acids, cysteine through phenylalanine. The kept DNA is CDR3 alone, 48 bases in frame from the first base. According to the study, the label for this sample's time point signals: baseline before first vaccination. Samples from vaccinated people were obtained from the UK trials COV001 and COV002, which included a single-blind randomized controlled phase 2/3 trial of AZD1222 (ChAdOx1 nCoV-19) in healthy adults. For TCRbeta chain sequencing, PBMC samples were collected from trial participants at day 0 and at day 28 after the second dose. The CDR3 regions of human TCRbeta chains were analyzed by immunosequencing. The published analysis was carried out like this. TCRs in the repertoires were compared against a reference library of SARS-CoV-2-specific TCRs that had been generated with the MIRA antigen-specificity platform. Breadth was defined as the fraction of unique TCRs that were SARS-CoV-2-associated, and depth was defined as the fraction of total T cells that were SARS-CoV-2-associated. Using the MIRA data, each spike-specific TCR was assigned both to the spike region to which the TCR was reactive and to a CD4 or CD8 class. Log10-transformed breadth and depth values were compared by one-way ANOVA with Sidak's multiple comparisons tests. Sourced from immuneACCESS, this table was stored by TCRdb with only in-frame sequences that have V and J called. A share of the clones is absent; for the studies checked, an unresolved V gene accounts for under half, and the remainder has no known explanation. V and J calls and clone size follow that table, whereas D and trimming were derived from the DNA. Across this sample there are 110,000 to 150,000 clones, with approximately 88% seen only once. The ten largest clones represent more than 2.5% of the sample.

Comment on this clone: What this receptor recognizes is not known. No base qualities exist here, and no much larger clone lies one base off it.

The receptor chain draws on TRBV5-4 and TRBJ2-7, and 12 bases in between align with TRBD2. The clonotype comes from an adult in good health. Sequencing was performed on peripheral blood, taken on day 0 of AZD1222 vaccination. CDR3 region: CASSIGLAGRSYEQYF. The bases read TGTGCCAGCAGCATAGGACTAGCGGGAAGATCCTACGAGCAGTACTTC.